This TCR beta chain originates from a study of T-cell memory formation after mild COVID-19. TCRdb fed the 5' RACE reads into MiXCR, producing one record per CDR3 protein. The sample lists around 340,000 distinct CDR3 sequences, more than 15% occurring once. This clonotype was seen repeatedly, ten times or more. Germline assignment: CDR1 MRHNA and CDR2 SNTAGT. V lost 4 bases, J lost 6 bases, and 4 bases lay in between. The length of the CDR3 is 11 residues. The sample consisted of PBMCs or a T cell subset sorted from them (not recorded which). This rearrangement joins TRBV6-4 to TRBJ2-1; D uncertain. This receptor was taken from a man aged 18 to 29 who had mild COVID-19 (a few samples of this study predate the infection). Cell type and time point are not known. The CDR3 reads CASSVGNEQFF. The CDR3, as DNA: TGTGCCAGCAGTGTTGGCAATGAGCAGTTCTTC.